What follows are 20 T cell receptor beta chains derived from one specimen sequenced in a study of blood T cell repertoires in COVID-19. The table came from immunoSEQ multiplex PCR; TCRdb's copy has only in-frame clones and leaves some out. The table records 25,000 to 35,000 clones, roughly 86% of them present only once. Sample: peripheral blood. These receptor sequences come from a man aged 55 to 70 with COVID-19, enrolled during active disease.

This chain joins TRBV25-1 and TRBJ1-4; possible D gene TRBD1, 5 bases. The germline V gene encodes CDR1 MGHDK and CDR2 SYGVNS. There are 15 residues in the CDR3. Deletions cut 2 bases from V and 4 bases from J, with 11 bases between. CDR3 loop: CASSERGLNNEKLFF. The CDR3 DNA is TGTGCCAGCAGTGAAAGGGGCCTCAATAATGAAAAACTGTTTTTT.

This clone was seen a single time. The chain uses TRBV19 and TRBJ2-1; the match to TRBD1 covers 7 bases. Germline trimming cut 10 bases from V and 5 bases from J; bases unmatched to any gene: 11. Germline lookup yields CDR1 LNHDA and CDR2 SQIVND (reference sequence). The CDR3 has 14 residues. CDR3 DNA: TGTGCCACTACTTGGACAGGTGGGGACAATGAGCAGTTCTTC. Translated: CATTWTGGDNEQFF.

CDR3 protein: CASSAVAGGEKLFF. CDR3 nucleotide sequence: TGCGCCAGCAGTGCGGTGGCGGGCGGGGAAAAACTGTTTTTT. V gene TRBV5-1 combines with J gene TRBJ1-4; no clear D gene. Germline lookup yields CDR1 SGHRS and CDR2 YFSETQ. The CDR3 runs to 14 residues. V lost 5 bases, J lost 8 bases, and 16 bases lay in between.

V and J are TRBV19 and TRBJ1-1, with 7 positions matching TRBD1. The CDR3 runs 14 residues. The V gene's germline CDR1 is LNHDA and CDR2 SQIVND (reference sequence). Trimming took 7 bases from V and 5 from J; bases not matched to a gene: 10. The CDR3 loop reads CASTRDRVGTEAFF. The DNA for the CDR3 is TGTGCCAGTACCCGTGACAGGGTGGGGACTGAAGCTTTCTTT.

The genes are TRBV5-1 and TRBJ2-3; D unclear. The CDR3 is made up of 14 amino acids. The germline gives CDR1 SGHRS, CDR2 YFSETQ. V gave up 7 bases and J gave up 3 bases, with 15 bases separating them. The CDR3 sequence is CASASSGETDTQYF. For the CDR3, the DNA is TGCGCCAGCGCCAGTTCTGGTGAAACAGATACGCAGTATTTT.

V is TRBV2 and J is TRBJ2-4, with 7 bases matching TRBD2. V trimming: 6 bases; J trimming: 8 bases; junction bases outside the gene matches: 7. This CDR3 spans 13 amino acids. Germline assignment: CDR1 SNHLY and CDR2 FYNNEI. Written as DNA, the CDR3 is TGTGCCAGCAGCATAGGACTAGTCGACATTCAGTACTTC. Protein: CASSIGLVDIQYF.

The chain joins TRBV25-1 to TRBJ1-6, with TRBD1 matching over 9 bases. In germline, CDR1 is MGHDK, CDR2 SYGVNS. Germline trimming cut 3 bases from V and 8 bases from J; bases unmatched to any gene: 8. The length of the CDR3 is 16 residues. Here the CDR3 DNA reads TGTGCCAGCAGTGACCCCTCGACAGGGGGGCATTCACCCCTCCACTTT. The encoded protein is CASSDPSTGGHSPLHF.

The V gene is TRBV3-1 (or the pseudogene TRBV3-2), the J gene TRBJ2-3; 8 bases fit TRBD1. The V segment lost 7 bases and the J segment 8 bases; nucleotides outside the gene matches: 8. This CDR3 has 13 residues. Germline V lookup: CDR1 LGHDT, CDR2 YNNKEL (reference sequence). The CDR3 protein is CASKDRVEGTQYF. CDR3 bases: TGTGCCAGCAAGGACAGGGTTGAAGGTACGCAGTATTTT.

The sample holds one count of this clone. This chain uses TRBV4-1 with TRBJ1-2, with 9 bases lining up with TRBD1. The CDR3 has 15 residues. Germline V gives CDR1 MGHRA, CDR2 YSYEKL. Losses at the gene ends were 0 bases for V and 7 bases for J; bases not matched to a gene: 6. Here the CDR3 reads CASSQDPGQGGGYTF. CDR3 coding DNA: TGCGCCAGCAGCCAAGACCCGGGACAGGGTGGTGGCTACACCTTC.

This chain connects TRBV5-1 to TRBJ1-4, with 9 positions matching TRBD1. CDR3 length: 15 residues. Germline V lookup: CDR1 SGHRS, CDR2 YFSETQ. J lost 3 bases, V lost 4 bases, and 4 bases had no gene match. The CDR3 spells CASSPRQGANEKLFF. The CDR3 region has the DNA TGCGCCAGCAGCCCTAGACAGGGGGCTAATGAAAAACTGTTTTTT.

V gene TRBV11-2 combines with J gene TRBJ2-1; TRBD2 agrees at 9 bases. Germline assignment: CDR1 SGHAT and CDR2 FQNNGV. Trimming took 8 bases from V and 2 from J; bases not matched to a gene: 7. This CDR3 is 15 amino acids long. The CDR3 DNA sequence: TGTGCCAGCGGCCGCGGGGGGGGGCCCTACAATGAGCAGTTCTTC. Translated, it gives CASGRGGGPYNEQFF.

This clone appeared once. CDR3 DNA sequence: TGTGCCAGCAGCACCACAGGGACCTACGAGCAGTACTTC. Amino acid sequence: CASSTTGTYEQYF. The J gene is TRBJ2-7, the V gene TRBV21-1; TRBD1 was called by the table and not checked on the DNA. TRBV21-1 is an annotated pseudogene. This CDR3 comprises 13 residues.

This clone occurred once. This chain uses TRBV10-3 with TRBJ2-1; 12 bases are a match to TRBD2. Germline lookup yields CDR1 ENHRY and CDR2 SYGVKD. This CDR3 is built from 15 residues. V lost 7 bases to trimming and J lost 9 bases; unmatched junction nucleotides: 10. In DNA, the CDR3 is TGTGCCATCAAACTAGCGGGAGGAGGAGCGGGTGAGCAGTTCTTC. Protein: CAIKLAGGGAGEQFF.

The chain joins TRBV19 to TRBJ1-1, with 9 bases lining up with TRBD1. The CDR3 totals 15 residues. The V and J ends lost 5 bases and 5 bases, in that order; junction bases with no gene match: 9. Germline lookup yields CDR1 LNHDA and CDR2 SQIVND (reference sequence). The CDR3 here is CASSPLPTGGTEAFF. The CDR3 bases are TGTGCCAGTAGTCCCCTTCCGACAGGGGGAACTGAAGCTTTCTTT. Looking up the rest from reference TRBV19 and TRBJ1-1 gives the full variable domain: DGGITQSPKYLFRKEGQNVTLSCEQNLNHDAMYWYRQDPGQGLRLIYYSQIVNDFQKGDIAEGYSVSREKKESFPLTVTSAQKNPTAFYLCASSPLPTGGTEAFFGQGTRLTVV.

V usage is TRBV5-6 and J usage is TRBJ2-7; weak D call: TRBD1 (5 bases). With 0 bases removed from V and 0 bases from J, the gap between germline ends came to 7 bases. Germline-derived CDR1 and CDR2 are SGHDT and YYEEEE. This CDR3 is built from 14 residues. The CDR3 coding sequence is TGTGCCAGCAGCTTGGGACAGAGCTCCTACGAGCAGTACTTC. Protein: CASSLGQSSYEQYF. The full variable domain, its missing parts supplied by reference TRBV5-6 and TRBJ2-7, is DAGVTQSPTHLIKTRGQQVTLRCSPKSGHDTVSWYQQALGQGPQFIFQYYEEEERQRGNFPDRFSGHQFPNYSSELNVNALLLGDSALYLCASSLGQSSYEQYFGPGTRLTVT.

The rearrangement joins TRBV16 to TRBJ2-5; D ambiguous. Per germline, CDR1 KGHSY and CDR2 FQNENV. There are 13 residues in the CDR3. The V end lost 6 bases, the J end lost 0 bases, and 8 bases lay between the germline ends. The DNA of the CDR3 is TGTGCCAGCAGTCCCGGGTACCAAGAGACCCAGTACTTC. Its protein product is CASSPGYQETQYF. The whole variable domain, filled in from reference TRBV16 and TRBJ2-5, reads GEEVAQTPKHLVRGEGQKAKLYCAPIKGHSYVFWYQQVLKNEFKFLISFQNENVFDETGMPKERFSAKCLPNSPCSLEIQATKLEDSAVYFCASSPGYQETQYFGPGTRLLVL.

This clone was picked up one time. This chain connects TRBV5-4 to TRBJ2-3; 8 positions agree with TRBD1. The CDR3 has 15 residues. Germline values: CDR1 SGHNT, CDR2 YYREEE (reference sequence). After removal of 0 bases from V and 3 bases from J, the junction contained 3 bases not matched to a gene. CDR3 DNA: TGTGCCAGCAGCTTGGCAGGGGGCCTAACAGATACGCAGTATTTT. Translation gives CASSLAGGLTDTQYF.

This chain uses TRBV5-4 with TRBJ2-7, with TRBD2 matching over 9 bases. V lost 0 bases, J lost 6 bases, and 13 bases stayed unmatched. The CDR3 spans 17 residues. The V gene's germline CDR1 is SGHNT and CDR2 YYREEE (reference sequence). CDR3 bases: TGTGCCAGCAGCTTGGTCGGCGGGAGGGCCACTCTCGCCGAGCAGTACTTC. Its translation is CASSLVGGRATLAEQYF. Drawing the rest from reference TRBV5-4 and TRBJ2-7, the complete variable domain is ETGVTQSPTHLIKTRGQQVTLRCSSQSGHNTVSWYQQALGQGPQFIFQYYREEENGRGNFPPRFSGLQFPNYSSELNVNALELDDSALYLCASSLVGGRATLAEQYFGPGTRLTVT.

V usage is TRBV7-8 and J usage is TRBJ1-1; 8 bases align to TRBD1. This CDR3 contains 13 residues. Germline CDR1 is SGHVS and CDR2 is FQNEAQ. V dropped 3 bases and J dropped 8; count of bases not matched to a gene: 5. The CDR3 region is CASSFNRGWEAFF. The CDR3 DNA reads as TGTGCCAGCAGCTTCAACAGGGGGTGGGAAGCTTTCTTT.

This clone was found once. The chain recombines TRBV28 with TRBJ2-7; D not resolved. The CDR3 extends over 15 amino acids. Looked up from germline, CDR1 is MDHEN and CDR2 is SYDVKM. Trimming took 5 bases from V and 3 from J, leaving 17 bases between them. CDR3 loop: CASSPPSQFNYEQYF. The CDR3 coding sequence is TGTGCCAGCAGTCCCCCGTCGCAGTTCAACTACGAGCAGTACTTC. The whole variable domain, remainder taken from reference TRBV28 and TRBJ2-7, is DVKVTQSSRYLVKRTGEKVFLECVQDMDHENMFWYRQDPGLGLRLIYFSYDVKMKEKGDIPEGYSVSREKKERFSLILESASTNQTSMYLCASSPPSQFNYEQYFGPGTRLTVT.